This paragraph covers one T cell receptor (beta chain) sequence. This sample was taken from a study of identical twins. MiXCR was run by TCRdb on the 5' RACE reads, yielding one entry per CDR3 protein. The sample lists just under 550,000 distinct CDR3 sequences; around 15% were seen once. Deletions cut 3 bases from V and 1 base from J, with 19 bases between. The CDR3 sequence is 17 residues long. These records were also assigned to another study, of yellow fever vaccine responses in identical twins. That work states: Twins' vaccine T cell responses reportedly seemed partly convergent and partly personalized.

The sequencing sample was made of CD4+ T cells sorted from blood. The V and J genes are TRBV12-3 or TRBV12-4 and TRBJ2-7; TRBD2 is a possible D gene (5 bases). The TCR comes from a young woman in good health. CDR3 region: CASSFPPRGKRSYEQYF. CDR3 nucleotides: TGTGCCAGCAGTTTTCCCCCCCGGGGAAAAAGATCCTACGAGCAGTACTTC.